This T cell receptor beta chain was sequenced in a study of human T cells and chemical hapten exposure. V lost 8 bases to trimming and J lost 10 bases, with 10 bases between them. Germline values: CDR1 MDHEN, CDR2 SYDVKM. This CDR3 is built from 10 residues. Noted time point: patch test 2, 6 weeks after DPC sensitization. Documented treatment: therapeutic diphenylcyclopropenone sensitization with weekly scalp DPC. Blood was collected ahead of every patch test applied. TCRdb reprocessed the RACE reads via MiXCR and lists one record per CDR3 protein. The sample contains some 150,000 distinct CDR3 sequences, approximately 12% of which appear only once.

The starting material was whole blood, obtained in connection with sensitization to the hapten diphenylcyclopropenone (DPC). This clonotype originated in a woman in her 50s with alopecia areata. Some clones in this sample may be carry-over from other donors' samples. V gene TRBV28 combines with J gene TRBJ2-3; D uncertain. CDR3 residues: CASGSPPQYF. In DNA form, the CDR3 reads TGTGCCAGCGGCTCTCCGCCGCAGTATTTT.